This record looks at one T cell receptor (beta chain) sequence and its context. Its target is not known. The sample is drawn from a study of cytomegalovirus exposure and HLA in healthy donors. PCR was performed using 60 Vbeta and 13 Jbeta primers. The repertoire was sequenced with immunoSEQ multiplex PCR; TCRdb's copy has only in-frame clones and lacks some. The sample records 110,000 to 150,000 clones, approximately 80% being singletons. General study results and limits: The study recorded some 160 TCR beta chains that were cytomegalovirus-associated. Available immune exposure information covered CMV serostatus only.

This CDR3 has 16 residues. With V trimmed by 3 bases and J by 2 bases, 7 bases remained unmatched. Looked up from germline, CDR1 is SGDLS and CDR2 is YYNGEE. The sample consisted of PBMCs. The chain is built from TRBV9 and TRBJ2-3, with 9 bases matching TRBD2. The sequence was collected from a man aged 35 to 55 in good health and CMV-seronegative. The CDR3 loop reads CASSEGRGGLTDTQYF. The CDR3 region has the DNA TGTGCCAGCAGCGAGGGGCGGGGGGGCCTCACAGATACGCAGTATTTT.